Listed here is a single T cell receptor beta chain. Its antigen is as yet unknown. The junction and the germline gene differ at one end; a read error may be behind it. This sample was taken from a study of neurological immune-mediated disorders. Findings and caveats of the study: Falling below healthy controls, multiple sclerosis showed the least TCR clonal expansion, while HTLV-1-associated myelopathy showed the most. The repertoires of 18 of 34 multiple sclerosis patients fell into one related-CDR3 cluster (a possible signature) under phylogenetic grouping. There was no association between the multiple sclerosis repertoire cluster and any clinical or MRI feature.

The cDNA was generated through 5'RACE incorporating 10-nucleotide random UMIs. One entry per CDR3 protein, called by TCRdb with MiXCR from the 5' RACE reads. The sample holds some 120,000 distinct CDR3 sequences, approximately 3.2% seen once. This CDR3 is 14 amino acids long. Germline V CDR1 and CDR2: DFQATT, SNEGSKA (reference sequence). This sequence joins TRBV20-1 and TRBJ2-3, with D tentatively TRBD1 or TRBD2 (6 bases each). Sequenced input: PBMCs. The receptor was isolated from a woman under 40 with multiple sclerosis. CDR3 coding DNA: TGCAGTGCTAGAGATCTCGGGGGCACAGATACGCGGTATTTT. As protein: CSARDLGGTDTRYF.